The 17 T cell receptor beta chains listed next were all sequenced from one sample in a study of OX40 agonist ivuxolimab in advanced cancers. The repertoire was sequenced with immunoSEQ multiplex PCR; TCRdb's copy has only in-frame clones and lacks some. The sample includes some 150,000 clones, roughly nine tenths of them seen just once. The sample was CD4+ or CD8+ T cells sorted from blood, taken in a trial of the OX40 agonist ivuxolimab. Receptors were obtained from an adult with an advanced solid tumor such as melanoma, head and neck, liver or kidney cancer.

The V gene is TRBV5-6, the J gene TRBJ2-7; TRBD1 aligns across 7 bases. CDR3 length: 15 amino acids. V dropped 4 bases and J dropped 3; count of bases not matched to a gene: 10. CDR1 and CDR2 (germline): SGHDT, YYEEEE. As DNA, the CDR3 is TGTGCCAGCAGCCCGCTGGGGCAGGGGGTCTACGAGCAGTACTTC. Protein product: CASSPLGQGVYEQYF.

Only one count was recorded for this clone. The chain combines TRBV5-5 with TRBJ2-1; 10 positions agree with TRBD1. The trim removed 1 base at V and 8 bases at J, leaving 9 bases unmatched. CDR3 size: 16 residues. Germline CDR1 SGHKS, CDR2 YYEKEE (reference sequence). The CDR3 protein is CASSLLVTGGYYEQFF. DNA for the CDR3: TGTGCCAGCAGCTTGTTGGTGACAGGGGGCTATTATGAGCAGTTCTTC.

This clone has just a few counts. The chain recombines TRBV7-2 with TRBJ1-3; the match to TRBD1 covers 8 bases. V gave up 5 bases and J gave up 0 bases; unmatched junction bases: 6. CDR1 and CDR2 (germline): SGHTA, FQGNSA. CDR3 size: 16 residues. The CDR3 loop is CASSKDRVSSGNTIYF. In nucleotides, the CDR3 is TGTGCCAGCAGCAAGGACAGGGTGAGCTCTGGAAACACCATATATTTT.

V usage is TRBV18 and J usage is TRBJ1-2; TRBD1 agrees at 7 bases. Trimming took 0 bases from V and 12 from J; bases not matched to a gene: 4. The CDR3 has 12 amino acids. Germline lookup yields CDR1 KGHSH and CDR2 LQKENI. The CDR3: CASSPPTGVNTF. CDR3 DNA: TGTGCCAGCTCACCACCCACAGGGGTCAACACCTTC.

The V gene is TRBV9, the J gene TRBJ2-7; 8 bases align to TRBD1. V was clipped by 0 bases and J by 5 bases; unmatched bases: 7. The CDR3 is 15 amino acids. The germline gives CDR1 SGDLS, CDR2 YYNGEE. CDR3 amino acids: CASSVEGQGPHEQYF. CDR3 in DNA: TGTGCCAGCAGCGTAGAAGGACAGGGTCCCCACGAGCAGTACTTC. The variable domain in full, completed from reference TRBV9 and TRBJ2-7, reads DSGVTQTPKHLITATGQRVTLRCSPRSGDLSVYWYQQSLDQGLQFLIQYYNGEERAKGNILERFSAQQFPDLHSELNLSSLELGDSALYFCASSVEGQGPHEQYFGPGTRLTVT.

The gene calls are TRBV9 and TRBJ2-7, with D possibly TRBD2 on 6 matching bases. Trimming took off 2 bases at V and 4 bases at J, with 16 bases between the two ends. CDR3 length equals 15 residues. Germline CDR1 is SGDLS and CDR2 is YYNGEE. CDR3 in DNA: TGTGCCAGCAGCGTGTCTAACGGGAGAGGTTACGAGCAGTACTTC. It translates to CASSVSNGRGYEQYF. Full variable domain (outside the CDR3, taken from reference TRBV9 and TRBJ2-7): DSGVTQTPKHLITATGQRVTLRCSPRSGDLSVYWYQQSLDQGLQFLIQYYNGEERAKGNILERFSAQQFPDLHSELNLSSLELGDSALYFCASSVSNGRGYEQYFGPGTRLTVT.

CDR3 sequence reads: CASSRGLAGGPRTDTQYF. Written as DNA, the CDR3 is TGTGCCAGTAGTAGAGGGCTAGCGGGAGGGCCGAGGACAGATACGCAGTATTTT. This chain links TRBV19 with TRBJ2-3; TRBD2 aligns across 12 bases. V shed 4 bases and J 3 bases; nucleotides not matched to a gene: 11. Germline V CDR1 and CDR2: LNHDA, SQIVND (reference sequence). The CDR3 extends over 18 amino acids.

This clone showed up just once. This chain uses TRBV15 with TRBJ2-1; 7 positions agree with TRBD2. Losses at the gene ends were 11 bases for V and 6 bases for J; bases not matched to a gene: 13. CDR3 length: 14 amino acids. Germline V gives CDR1 LNHNV, CDR2 YYDKDF (reference sequence). CDR3 amino acids: CASQGGAGANEQFF. CDR3 nucleotides: TGTGCCTCCCAGGGAGGGGCGGGAGCCAATGAGCAGTTCTTC.

The rearrangement links TRBV7-8 to TRBJ2-7; the match to TRBD2 covers 7 bases. The V gene's germline CDR1 is SGHVS and CDR2 FQNEAQ. The CDR3 covers 16 residues. V dropped 6 bases and J dropped 0; count of bases not matched to a gene: 11. The CDR3 sequence: CASRTTSGESSYEQYF. CDR3 sequence (DNA): TGTGCCAGCAGAACCACGAGCGGGGAGAGCTCCTACGAGCAGTACTTC.

The genes are TRBV27 and TRBJ2-2; D not certain. The CDR3 loop spans 17 amino acids. V gave up 7 bases and J gave up 4 bases, with 22 bases separating them. Germline V lookup: CDR1 MNHEY, CDR2 SMNVEV (reference sequence). The CDR3 here is CASTVPNRGPGTGELFF. CDR3 DNA sequence: TGTGCCAGCACTGTCCCTAATCGAGGACCCGGCACCGGGGAGCTGTTTTTT.

This clone was counted once. The chain links TRBV18 to TRBJ2-3; D not resolved. Looked up from germline, CDR1 is KGHSH and CDR2 is LQKENI. CDR3 length equals 14 residues. V was pared by 5 bases and J by 1 base, with 10 bases between. CDR3 sequence: CASSSDGGTDTQYF. DNA for the CDR3: TGTGCCAGCTCATCGGATGGAGGCACAGATACGCAGTATTTT.

This rearrangement joins TRBV4-1 to TRBJ2-3; 7 nucleotides align to TRBD2. V lost 0 bases and J lost 4; bases outside the gene matches: 16. Germline CDR1 and CDR2: MGHRA and YSYEKL. The CDR3 has 19 amino acids. This CDR3 is CASSQEWGSGRASADTQYF. CDR3 coding DNA: TGCGCCAGCAGCCAAGAGTGGGGTAGTGGGAGGGCGTCTGCAGATACGCAGTATTTT.

This chain connects TRBV15 to TRBJ2-1; D gene ambiguous. The CDR3 has 15 amino acids. V lost 8 bases and J lost 4, with 18 bases in between. Per the germline V gene, CDR1 is LNHNV and CDR2 is YYDKDF (reference sequence). CDR3: CATYPGSLGYNEQFF. The CDR3 DNA is TGTGCCACCTACCCCGGGTCCCTGGGATACAATGAGCAGTTCTTC.

The chain has TRBV10-3 and TRBJ1-5; the D gene is possibly TRBD1 (5 bases). Trimming cost V 1 base and J 4 bases, with 14 bases left between them. The germline CDR1 and CDR2 sequences are ENHRY and SYGVKD. There are 16 residues in the CDR3. CDR3 nucleotide sequence: TGTGCCATCAGTGAGTATGGGGCAGGAGGGAATCAGCCCCAGCATTTT. Its protein is CAISEYGAGGNQPQHF.

J is TRBJ2-7 and V is TRBV9, with a tentative D call TRBD2 (6 bases). This CDR3 comprises 18 residues. CDR1 and CDR2 (germline): SGDLS, YYNGEE. Deletions cut 3 bases from V and 3 bases from J, with 25 bases between. CDR3 loop: CASSAHPGGTLKVYEQYF. For the CDR3, the DNA is TGTGCCAGCAGCGCCCACCCCGGGGGTACACTCAAGGTCTACGAGCAGTACTTC.

The chain employs TRBV12-5 and TRBJ2-5; 8 nucleotides align to TRBD1. Germline CDR1 and CDR2: LGHNT and FRNRAP. V gave up 1 base and J gave up 4 bases; unmatched junction bases: 5. The CDR3 length is 15 residues. In DNA form, the CDR3 reads TGTGCTAGTGGTTTGGCGGGACAGGTCTCAGAGACCCAGTACTTC. Translated: CASGLAGQVSETQYF.

The chain recombines TRBV5-1 with TRBJ1-4; D not resolved. Germline-derived CDR1 and CDR2 are SGHRS and YFSETQ. The CDR3 spans 15 residues. V lost 0 bases and J lost 3, with 9 bases in between. The CDR3 region is CASSLEGAANEKLFF. Here the CDR3 DNA reads TGCGCCAGCAGCTTGGAGGGTGCGGCTAATGAAAAACTGTTTTTT.